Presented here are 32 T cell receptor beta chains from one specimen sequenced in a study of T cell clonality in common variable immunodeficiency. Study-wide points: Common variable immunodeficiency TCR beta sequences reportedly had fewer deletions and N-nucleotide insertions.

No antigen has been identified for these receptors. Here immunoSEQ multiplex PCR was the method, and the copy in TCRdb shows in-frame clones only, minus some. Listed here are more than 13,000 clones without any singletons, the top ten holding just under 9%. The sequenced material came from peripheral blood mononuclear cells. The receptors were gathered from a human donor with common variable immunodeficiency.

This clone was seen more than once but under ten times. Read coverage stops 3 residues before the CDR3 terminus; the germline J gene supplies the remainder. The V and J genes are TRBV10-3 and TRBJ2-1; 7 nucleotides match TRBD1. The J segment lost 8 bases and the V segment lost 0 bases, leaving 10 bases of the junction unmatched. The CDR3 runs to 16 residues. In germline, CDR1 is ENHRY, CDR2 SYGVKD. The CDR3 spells CAISESQGVFGDEQFF. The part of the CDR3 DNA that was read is TGTGCCATCAGTGAGTCTCAGGGGGTCTTCGGGGATGAG.

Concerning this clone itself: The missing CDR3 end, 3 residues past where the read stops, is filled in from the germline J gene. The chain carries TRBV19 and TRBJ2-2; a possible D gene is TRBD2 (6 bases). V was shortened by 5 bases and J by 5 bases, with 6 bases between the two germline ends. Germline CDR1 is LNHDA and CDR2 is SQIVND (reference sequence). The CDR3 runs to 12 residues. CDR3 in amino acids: CASSRGTGELFF. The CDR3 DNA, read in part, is TGTGCCAGTAGTCGGGGGACCGGGGAG.

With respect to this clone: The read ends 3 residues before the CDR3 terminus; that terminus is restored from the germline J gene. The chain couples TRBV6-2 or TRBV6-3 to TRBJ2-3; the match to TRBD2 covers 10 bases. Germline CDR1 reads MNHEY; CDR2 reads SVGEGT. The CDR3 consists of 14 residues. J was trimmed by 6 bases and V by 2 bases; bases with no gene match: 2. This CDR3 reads CASSYERGGDTQYF. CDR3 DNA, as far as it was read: TGTGCCAGCAGTTACGAGCGGGGGGGGGATACG.

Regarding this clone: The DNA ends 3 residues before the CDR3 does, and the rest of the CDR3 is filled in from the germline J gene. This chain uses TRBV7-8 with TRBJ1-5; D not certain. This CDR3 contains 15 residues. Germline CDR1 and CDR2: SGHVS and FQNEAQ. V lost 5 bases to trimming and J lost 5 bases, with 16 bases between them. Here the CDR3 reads CASSLRIQVDQPQHF. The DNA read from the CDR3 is TGTGCCAGCAGCCTTAGAATCCAGGTTGATCAGCCC.

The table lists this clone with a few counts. The CDR3 DNA, read in part, is TGTGCCAGTAGTATGTTATCAGGAGGTGTGTACGAG. Its translation is CASSMLSGGVYE. The whole CDR3 reads CASSMLSGGVYEQYF. The V gene is TRBV19, the J gene TRBJ2-7, with D perhaps TRBD2 (5 bases). The read halts 3 residues ahead of the CDR3 end, with the missing end drawn from the germline J gene. The length of the CDR3 is 15 residues. V gave up 3 bases and J gave up 4 bases, with 16 bases separating them. Germline-derived CDR1 and CDR2 are LNHDA and SQIVND (reference sequence).

The sequenced part of the CDR3 DNA is TGTGCCGGCCACCTCGACAGGGGGCCGGGGACC. Amino acids: CAGHLDRGPGT. The whole CDR3 sequence reads CAGHLDRGPGTQYF. This sequence joins TRBV30 and TRBJ2-5, with 10 positions matching TRBD1. With the read ending 3 residues before the CDR3 end, the germline J gene is used to fill in that end. CDR3 length: 14 residues. Germline V gene sequence: CDR1 GTSNPN, CDR2 SVGIG (reference sequence). After removal of 8 bases from V and 7 bases from J, the junction contained 13 bases not matched to a gene. Using reference TRBV30 and TRBJ2-5 for the parts outside the CDR3, the full variable domain is SQTIHQWPATLVQPVGSPLSLECTVEGTSNPNLYWYRQAAGRGLQLLFYSVGIGQISSEVPQNLSASRPQDRQFILSSKKLLLSDSGFYLCAGHLDRGPGTQYFGPGTRLLVL.

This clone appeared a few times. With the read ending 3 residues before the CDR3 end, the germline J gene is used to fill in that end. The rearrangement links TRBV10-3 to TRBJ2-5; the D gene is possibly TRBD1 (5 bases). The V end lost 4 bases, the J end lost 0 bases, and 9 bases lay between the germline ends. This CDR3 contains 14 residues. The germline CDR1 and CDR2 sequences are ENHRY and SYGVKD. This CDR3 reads CAISVGQYQETQYF. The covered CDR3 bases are TGTGCCATCAGTGTGGGGCAGTACCAAGAGACC.

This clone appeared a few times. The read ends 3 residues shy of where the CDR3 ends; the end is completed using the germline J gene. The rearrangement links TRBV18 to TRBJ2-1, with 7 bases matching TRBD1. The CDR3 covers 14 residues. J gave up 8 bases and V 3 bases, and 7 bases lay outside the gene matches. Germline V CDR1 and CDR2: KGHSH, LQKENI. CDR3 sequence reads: CASSPDRERDEQFF. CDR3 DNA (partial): TGTGCCAGCTCACCCGACAGGGAGAGGGATGAG.

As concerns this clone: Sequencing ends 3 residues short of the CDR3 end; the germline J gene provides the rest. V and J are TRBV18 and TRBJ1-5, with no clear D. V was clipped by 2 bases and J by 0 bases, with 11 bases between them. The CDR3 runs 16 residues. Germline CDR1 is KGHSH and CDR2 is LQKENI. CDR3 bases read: TGTGCCAGCTCACCAGATCTCGTAGCTAGCAATCAGCCC. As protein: CASSPDLVASNQP. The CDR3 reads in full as CASSPDLVASNQPQHF. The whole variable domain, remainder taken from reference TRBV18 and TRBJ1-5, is NAGVMQNPRHLVRRRGQEARLRCSPMKGHSHVYWYRQLPEEGLKFMVYLQKENIIDESGMPKERFSAEFPKEGPSILRIQQVVRGDSAAYFCASSPDLVASNQPQHFGDGTRLSIL.

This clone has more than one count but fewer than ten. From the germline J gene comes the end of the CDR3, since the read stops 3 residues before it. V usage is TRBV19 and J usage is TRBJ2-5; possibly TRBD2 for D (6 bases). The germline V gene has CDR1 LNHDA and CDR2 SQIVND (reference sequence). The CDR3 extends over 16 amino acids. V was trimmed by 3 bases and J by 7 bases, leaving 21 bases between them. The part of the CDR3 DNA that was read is TGTGCCAGTAGTATGGAGGGACGGGGGATGCGGGGGACC. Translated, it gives CASSMEGRGMRGT. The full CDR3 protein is CASSMEGRGMRGTQYF. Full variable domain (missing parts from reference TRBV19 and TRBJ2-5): DGGITQSPKYLFRKEGQNVTLSCEQNLNHDAMYWYRQDPGQGLRLIYYSQIVNDFQKGDIAEGYSVSREKKESFPLTVTSAQKNPTAFYLCASSMEGRGMRGTQYFGPGTRLLVL.

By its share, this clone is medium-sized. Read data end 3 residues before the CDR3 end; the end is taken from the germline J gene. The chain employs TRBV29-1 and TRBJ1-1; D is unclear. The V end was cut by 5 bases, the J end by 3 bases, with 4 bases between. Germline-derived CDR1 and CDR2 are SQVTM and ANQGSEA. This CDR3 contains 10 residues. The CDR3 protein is CSVRDTEAFF. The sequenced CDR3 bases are TGCAGCGTTAGGGACACTGAA.

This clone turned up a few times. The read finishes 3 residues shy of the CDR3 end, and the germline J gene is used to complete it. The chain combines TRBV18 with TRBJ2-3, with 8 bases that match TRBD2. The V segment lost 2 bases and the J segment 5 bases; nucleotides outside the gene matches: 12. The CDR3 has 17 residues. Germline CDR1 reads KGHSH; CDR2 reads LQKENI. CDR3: CASSPRKAGAPGDTQYF. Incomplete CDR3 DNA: TGTGCCAGCTCACCAAGGAAAGCGGGGGCCCCGGGAGATACG. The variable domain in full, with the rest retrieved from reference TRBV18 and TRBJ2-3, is NAGVMQNPRHLVRRRGQEARLRCSPMKGHSHVYWYRQLPEEGLKFMVYLQKENIIDESGMPKERFSAEFPKEGPSILRIQQVVRGDSAAYFCASSPRKAGAPGDTQYFGPGTRLTVL.

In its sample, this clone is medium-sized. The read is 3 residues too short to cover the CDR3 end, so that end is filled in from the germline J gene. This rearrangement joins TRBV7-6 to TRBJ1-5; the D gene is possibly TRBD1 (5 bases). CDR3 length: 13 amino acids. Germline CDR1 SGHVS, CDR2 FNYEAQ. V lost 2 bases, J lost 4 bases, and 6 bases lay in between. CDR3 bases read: TGTGCCAGCAGCTTACGGGGGAATCAGCCC. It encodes CASSLRGNQP. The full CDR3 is CASSLRGNQPQHF.

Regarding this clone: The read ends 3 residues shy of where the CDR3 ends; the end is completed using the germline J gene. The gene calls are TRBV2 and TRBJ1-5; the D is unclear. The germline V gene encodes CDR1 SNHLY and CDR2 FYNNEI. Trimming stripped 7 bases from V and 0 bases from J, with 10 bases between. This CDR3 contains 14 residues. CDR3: CASNLGYSNQPQHF. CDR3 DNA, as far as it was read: TGTGCCAGCAATCTCGGTTATAGCAATCAGCCC.

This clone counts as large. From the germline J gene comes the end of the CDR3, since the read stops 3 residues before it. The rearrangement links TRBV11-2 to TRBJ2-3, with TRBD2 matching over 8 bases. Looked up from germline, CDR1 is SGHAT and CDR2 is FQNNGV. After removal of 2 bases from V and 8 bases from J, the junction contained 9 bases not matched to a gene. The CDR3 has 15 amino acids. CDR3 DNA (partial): TGTGCCAGCAGCTTATACCGCGGGGGGCCTCGTACG. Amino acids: CASSLYRGGPRT. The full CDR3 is CASSLYRGGPRTQYF. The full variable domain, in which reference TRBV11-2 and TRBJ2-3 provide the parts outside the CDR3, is EAGVAQSPRYKIIEKRQSVAFWCNPISGHATLYWYQQILGQGPKLLIQFQNNGVVDDSQLPKDRFSAERLKGVDSTLKIQPAKLEDSAVYLCASSLYRGGPRTQYFGPGTRLTVL.

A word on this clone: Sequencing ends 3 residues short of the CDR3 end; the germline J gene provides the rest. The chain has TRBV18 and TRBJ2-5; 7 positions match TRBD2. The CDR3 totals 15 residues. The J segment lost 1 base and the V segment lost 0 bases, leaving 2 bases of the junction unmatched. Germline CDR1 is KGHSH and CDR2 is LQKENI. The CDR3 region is CASSPPRTSQETQYF. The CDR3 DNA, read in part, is TGTGCCAGCTCACCACCGAGGACTAGCCAAGAGACC.

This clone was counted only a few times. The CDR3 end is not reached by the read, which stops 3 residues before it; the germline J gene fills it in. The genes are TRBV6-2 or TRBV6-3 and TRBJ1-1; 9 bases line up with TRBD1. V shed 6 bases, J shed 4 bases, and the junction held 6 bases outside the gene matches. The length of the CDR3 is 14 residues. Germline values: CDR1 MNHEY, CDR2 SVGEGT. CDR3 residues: CASRDPGQGTEAFF. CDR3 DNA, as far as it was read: TGTGCCAGCAGGGACCCGGGACAGGGCACTGAA.

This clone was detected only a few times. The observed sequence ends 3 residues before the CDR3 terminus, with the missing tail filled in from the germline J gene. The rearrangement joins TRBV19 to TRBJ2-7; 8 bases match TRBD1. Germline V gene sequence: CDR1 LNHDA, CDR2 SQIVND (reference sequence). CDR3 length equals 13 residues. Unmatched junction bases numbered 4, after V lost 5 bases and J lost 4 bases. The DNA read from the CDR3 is TGTGCCAGTAGTGGCACAGGGGGTTACGAG. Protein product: CASSGTGGYE. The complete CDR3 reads CASSGTGGYEQYF.

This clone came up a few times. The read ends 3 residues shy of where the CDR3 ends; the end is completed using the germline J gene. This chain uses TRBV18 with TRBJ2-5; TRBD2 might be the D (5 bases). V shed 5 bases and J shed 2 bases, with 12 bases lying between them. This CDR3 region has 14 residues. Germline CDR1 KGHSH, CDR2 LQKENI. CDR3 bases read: TGTGCCAGCTCAAGGTACCGAGGGCAAGAGACC. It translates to CASSRYRGQET. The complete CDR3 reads CASSRYRGQETQYF.

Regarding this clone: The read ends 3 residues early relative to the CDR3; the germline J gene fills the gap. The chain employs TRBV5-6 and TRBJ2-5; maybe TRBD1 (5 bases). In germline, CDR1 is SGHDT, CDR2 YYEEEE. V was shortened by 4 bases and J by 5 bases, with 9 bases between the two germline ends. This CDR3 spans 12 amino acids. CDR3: CASSRGRETQYF. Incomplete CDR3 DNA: TGTGCCAGCAGCAGGGGCAGGGAGACC.

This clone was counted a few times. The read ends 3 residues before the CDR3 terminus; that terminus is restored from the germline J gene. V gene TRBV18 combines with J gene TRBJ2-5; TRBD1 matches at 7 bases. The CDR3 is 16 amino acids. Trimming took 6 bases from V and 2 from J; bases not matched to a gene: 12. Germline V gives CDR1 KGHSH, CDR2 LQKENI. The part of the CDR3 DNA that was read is TGTGCCAGCTCCCAGGGGGAGCACTTCGCTCAAGAGACC. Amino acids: CASSQGEHFAQET. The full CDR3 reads CASSQGEHFAQETQYF.

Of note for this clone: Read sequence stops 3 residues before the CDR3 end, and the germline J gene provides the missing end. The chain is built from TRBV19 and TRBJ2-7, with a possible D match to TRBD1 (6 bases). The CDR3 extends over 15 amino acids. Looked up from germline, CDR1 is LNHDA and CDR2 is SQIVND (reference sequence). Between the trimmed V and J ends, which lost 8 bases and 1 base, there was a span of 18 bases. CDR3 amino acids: CASSLRQASSYEQYF. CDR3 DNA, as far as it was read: TGTGCCAGTTCCCTCCGACAGGCCTCTTCCTACGAG.

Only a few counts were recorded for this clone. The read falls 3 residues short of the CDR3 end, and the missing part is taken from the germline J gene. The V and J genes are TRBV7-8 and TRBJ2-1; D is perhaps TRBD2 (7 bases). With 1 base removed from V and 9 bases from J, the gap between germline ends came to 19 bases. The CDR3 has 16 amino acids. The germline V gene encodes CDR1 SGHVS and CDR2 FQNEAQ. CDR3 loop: CASSLVSGGGWGEQFF. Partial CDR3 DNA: TGTGCCAGCAGCTTAGTCTCGGGCGGGGGCTGGGGTGAG.

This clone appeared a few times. CDR3: CASSRTGDRYNEQFF. CDR3 DNA (partial): TGTGCCAGCAGCCGAACAGGGGACCGGTACAATGAG. The rearrangement joins TRBV7-6 to TRBJ2-1; TRBD1 matches at 7 bases. From the germline J gene comes the end of the CDR3, since the read stops 3 residues before it. The CDR3 totals 15 residues. CDR1 and CDR2 from the germline V gene are SGHVS and FNYEAQ. J gave up 4 bases and V 5 bases, and 8 bases lay outside the gene matches.

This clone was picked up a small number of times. The CDR3 loop is CASSSGGWETQYF. CDR3 DNA, as far as it was read: TGTGCCAGCAGTTCCGGGGGTTGGGAGACC. V gene TRBV6-2 or TRBV6-3 combines with J gene TRBJ2-5; TRBD2 might be the D (6 bases). Coverage ceases 3 residues before the CDR3 finishes, and the germline J gene fills in the end. V was cut by 4 bases and J by 5 bases, with 11 bases left in between. Germline V gene lookup returns CDR1 MNHEY and CDR2 SVGEGT. This CDR3 region has 13 residues.

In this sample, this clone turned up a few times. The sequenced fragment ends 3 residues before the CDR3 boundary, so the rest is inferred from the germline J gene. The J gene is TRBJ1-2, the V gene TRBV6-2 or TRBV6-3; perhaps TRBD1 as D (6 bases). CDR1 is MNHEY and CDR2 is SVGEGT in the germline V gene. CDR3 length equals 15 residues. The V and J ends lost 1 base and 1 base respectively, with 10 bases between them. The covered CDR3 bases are TGTGCCAGCAGTTACTATGGGACAAATAACTATGGC. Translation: CASSYYGTNNYG. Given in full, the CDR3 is CASSYYGTNNYGYTF.

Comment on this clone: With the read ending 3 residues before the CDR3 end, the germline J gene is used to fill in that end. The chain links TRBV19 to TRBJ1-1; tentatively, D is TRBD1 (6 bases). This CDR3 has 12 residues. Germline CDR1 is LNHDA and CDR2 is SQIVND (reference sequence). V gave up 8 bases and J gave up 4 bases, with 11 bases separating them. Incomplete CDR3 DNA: TGTGCCAGTGTACAGGGTGGCACTGAA. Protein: CASVQGGTE. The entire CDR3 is CASVQGGTEAFF.

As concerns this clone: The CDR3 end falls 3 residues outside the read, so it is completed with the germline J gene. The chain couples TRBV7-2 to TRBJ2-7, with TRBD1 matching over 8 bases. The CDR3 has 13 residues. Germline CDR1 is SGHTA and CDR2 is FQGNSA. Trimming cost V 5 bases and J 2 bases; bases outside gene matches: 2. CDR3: CASSPDRAYEQYF. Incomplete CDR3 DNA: TGTGCCAGCAGCCCGGACAGGGCCTACGAG.

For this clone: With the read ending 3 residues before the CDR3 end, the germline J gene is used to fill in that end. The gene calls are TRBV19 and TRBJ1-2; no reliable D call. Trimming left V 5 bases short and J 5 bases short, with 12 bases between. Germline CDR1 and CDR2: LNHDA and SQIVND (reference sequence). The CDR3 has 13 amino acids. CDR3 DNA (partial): TGTGCCAGTAGTGTGACAATCCTATATGGC. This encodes CASSVTILYG. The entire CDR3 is CASSVTILYGYTF.

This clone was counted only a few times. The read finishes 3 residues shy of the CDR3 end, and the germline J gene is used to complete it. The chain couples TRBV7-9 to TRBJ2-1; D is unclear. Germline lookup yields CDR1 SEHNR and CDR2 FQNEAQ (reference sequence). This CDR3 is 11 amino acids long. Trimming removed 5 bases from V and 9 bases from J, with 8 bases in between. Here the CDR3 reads CASSPPPEQFF. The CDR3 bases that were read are TGTGCCAGCAGCCCTCCCCCTGAG.

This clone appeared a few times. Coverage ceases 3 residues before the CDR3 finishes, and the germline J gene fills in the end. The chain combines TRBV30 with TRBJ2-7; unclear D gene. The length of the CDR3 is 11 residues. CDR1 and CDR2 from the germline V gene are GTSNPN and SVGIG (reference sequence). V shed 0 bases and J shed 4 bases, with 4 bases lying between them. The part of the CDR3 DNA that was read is TGTGCCTGGAGTGTTCGGTACGAG. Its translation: CAWSVRYE. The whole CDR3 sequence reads CAWSVRYEQYF.

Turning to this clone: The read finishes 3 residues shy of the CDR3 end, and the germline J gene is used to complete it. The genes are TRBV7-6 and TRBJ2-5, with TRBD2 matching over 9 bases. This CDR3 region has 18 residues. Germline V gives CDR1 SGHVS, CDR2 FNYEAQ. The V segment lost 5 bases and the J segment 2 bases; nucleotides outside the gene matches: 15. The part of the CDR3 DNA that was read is TGTGCCAGCAGCCCCCGCGGGGGGGCTCTCTTTGGGCAAGAGACC. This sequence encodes CASSPRGGALFGQET. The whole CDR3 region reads CASSPRGGALFGQETQYF.